One TCR beta chain is described in this entry. Primers for the PCR totalled 60 Vbeta and 13 Jbeta. TCRdb's copy holds only in-frame clones and misses some; the assay was immunoSEQ multiplex PCR. The sample shows around 140,000 clones, roughly 83% of them seen only once. The CDR3 covers 15 residues. Between the trimmed V and J ends, which lost 4 bases and 7 bases, there was a span of 17 bases. Germline V lookup: CDR1 MNHEY, CDR2 SVGAGI. The sample belongs to a study of cytomegalovirus exposure and HLA in healthy donors. Sample: PBMCs. The V and J genes are TRBV6-5 and TRBJ2-1; a possible D gene is TRBD1 (5 bases). This clonotype originated in a middle-aged man in good health and CMV-seronegative. The CDR3 DNA follows: TGTGCCAGCAGTTTGGTGCAGGGTGGTTGGAATGAGCAGTTCTTC. Its translation: CASSLVQGGWNEQFF.